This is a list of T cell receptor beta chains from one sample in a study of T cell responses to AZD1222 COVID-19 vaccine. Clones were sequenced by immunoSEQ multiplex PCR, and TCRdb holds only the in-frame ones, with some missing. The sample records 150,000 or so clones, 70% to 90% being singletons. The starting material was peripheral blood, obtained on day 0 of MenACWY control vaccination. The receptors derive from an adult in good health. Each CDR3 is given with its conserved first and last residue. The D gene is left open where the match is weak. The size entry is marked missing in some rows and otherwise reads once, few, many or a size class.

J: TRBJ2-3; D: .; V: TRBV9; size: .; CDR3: CASSPSLPRGDTQYF; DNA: TGTGCCAGCAGCCCTAGTCTTCCTCGTGGAGATACGCAGTATTTT
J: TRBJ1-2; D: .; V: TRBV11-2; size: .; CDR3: CASSLLRGRSAGNYGYTF; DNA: TGTGCCAGCAGCTTATTGCGGGGCCGGTCGGCAGGAAACTATGGCTACACCTTC
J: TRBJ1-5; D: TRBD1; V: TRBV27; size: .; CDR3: CASSFGTGNQPQHF; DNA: TGTGCCAGCAGTTTTGGGACAGGGAACCAGCCCCAGCATTTT
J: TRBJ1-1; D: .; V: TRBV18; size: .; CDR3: CASSRKDQGKLSTEAFF; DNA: TGTGCCAGCTCACGGAAGGACCAAGGTAAGCTTTCCACTGAAGCTTTCTTT
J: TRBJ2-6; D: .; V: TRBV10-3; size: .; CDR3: CAIESGSGANVLTF; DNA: TGTGCCATCGAATCGGGATCTGGGGCCAACGTCCTGACTTTC
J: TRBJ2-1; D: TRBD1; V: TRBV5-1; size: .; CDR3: CASSLGTDNEQFF; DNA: TGCGCCAGCAGCTTAGGGACAGACAATGAGCAGTTCTTC
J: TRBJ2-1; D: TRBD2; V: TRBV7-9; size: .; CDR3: CASSLESSGGARPYEQFF; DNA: TGTGCCAGCAGCTTAGAGTCTAGCGGGGGGGCCCGACCCTATGAGCAGTTCTTC
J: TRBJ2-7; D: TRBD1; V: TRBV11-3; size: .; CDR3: CASSSRDSYEQYF; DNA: TGTGCCAGCAGTTCACGGGACAGCTACGAGCAGTACTTC
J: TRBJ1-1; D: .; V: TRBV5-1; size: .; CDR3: CASSLGGAEGGEAFF; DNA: TGCGCCAGCAGCTTAGGCGGGGCGGAGGGGGGTGAAGCTTTCTTT
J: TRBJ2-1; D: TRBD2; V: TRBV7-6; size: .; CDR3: CASSLGGGRALDEQFF; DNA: TGTGCCAGCAGCTTAGGTGGCGGGAGGGCCTTAGATGAGCAGTTCTTC
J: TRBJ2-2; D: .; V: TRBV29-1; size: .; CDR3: CSVPGSLNTGELFF; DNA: TGCAGCGTTCCAGGCAGTTTGAACACCGGGGAGCTGTTTTTT
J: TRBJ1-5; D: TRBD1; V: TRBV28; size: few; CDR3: CASNTDRGDQPQHF; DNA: TGTGCCAGCAATACAGACAGGGGTGATCAGCCCCAGCATTTT
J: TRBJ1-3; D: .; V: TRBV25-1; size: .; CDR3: CASHGTGNTIYF; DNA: TGTGCCAGCCATGGAACTGGAAACACCATATATTTT
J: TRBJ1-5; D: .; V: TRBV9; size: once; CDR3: CASSAQSGGNQPQHF; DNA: TGTGCCAGCAGCGCCCAGTCTGGGGGCAATCAGCCCCAGCATTTT
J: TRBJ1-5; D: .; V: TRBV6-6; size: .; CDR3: CASSLLTGEGQPQHF; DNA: TGTGCCAGCAGTCTACTGACGGGGGAGGGTCAGCCCCAGCATTTT
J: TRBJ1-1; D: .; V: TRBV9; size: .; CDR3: CASSPLSGRGGTEAFF; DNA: TGTGCCAGCAGCCCCCTAAGCGGGAGAGGAGGCACTGAAGCTTTCTTT
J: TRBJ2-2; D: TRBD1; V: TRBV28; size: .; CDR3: CASRRDSSYTGELFF; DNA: TGTGCCAGCAGAAGGGACAGTTCCTACACCGGGGAGCTGTTTTTT
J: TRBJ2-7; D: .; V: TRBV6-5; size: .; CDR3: CASSHSQEIYEQYF; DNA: TGTGCCAGCAGTCACTCGCAGGAGATATACGAGCAGTACTTC
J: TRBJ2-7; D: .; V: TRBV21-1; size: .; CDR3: CVCAPSTGREKYEQYF; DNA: TGTGTATGCGCCCCTTCAACAGGCAGGGAAAAGTACGAGCAGTACTTC
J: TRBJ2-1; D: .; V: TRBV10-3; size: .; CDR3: CAISESGSSSYNEQFF; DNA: TGTGCCATCAGTGAGTCAGGGTCCAGCTCCTACAATGAGCAGTTCTTC
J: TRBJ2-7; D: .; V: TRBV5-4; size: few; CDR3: CASSYSYEQYF; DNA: TGTGCCAGCAGCTACTCCTACGAGCAGTACTTC
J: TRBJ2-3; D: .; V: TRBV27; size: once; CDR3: CASSFGRGAADTQYF; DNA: TGTGCCAGCAGTTTTGGACGGGGGGCAGCAGATACGCAGTATTTT
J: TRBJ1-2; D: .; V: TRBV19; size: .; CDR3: CASSVQTRGGYGYTF; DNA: TGTGCCAGTAGTGTCCAAACCCGGGGAGGATATGGCTACACCTTC
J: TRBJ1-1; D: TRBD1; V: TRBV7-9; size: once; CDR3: CASSMTGATEAFF; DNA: TGTGCCAGCAGCATGACAGGGGCGACTGAAGCTTTCTTT
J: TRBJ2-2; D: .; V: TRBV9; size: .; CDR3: CASSVSLGNTGELFF; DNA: TGTGCCAGCAGCGTATCCTTAGGGAACACCGGGGAGCTGTTTTTT
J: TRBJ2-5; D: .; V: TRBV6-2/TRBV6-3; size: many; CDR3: CASSYSPQETQYF; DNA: TGTGCCAGCAGTTACTCCCCTCAAGAGACCCAGTACTTC
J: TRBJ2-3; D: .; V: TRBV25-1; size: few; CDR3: CASSEARETDTQYF; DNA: TGTGCCAGCAGTGAGGCCCGGGAAACAGATACGCAGTATTTT
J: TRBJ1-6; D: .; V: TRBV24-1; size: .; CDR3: CATSPRGEGSPLHF; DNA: TGTGCCACCAGCCCTAGGGGGGAAGGTTCACCCCTCCACTTT
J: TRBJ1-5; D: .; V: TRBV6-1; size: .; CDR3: CASSEYPGGGQPQHF; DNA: TGTGCCAGCAGTGAGTACCCGGGGGGGGGACAGCCCCAGCATTTT
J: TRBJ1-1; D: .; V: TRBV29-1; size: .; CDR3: CSASSAGSVTEAFF; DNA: TGCAGTGCTTCTTCTGCAGGGTCTGTCACTGAAGCTTTCTTT
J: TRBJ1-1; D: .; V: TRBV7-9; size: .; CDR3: CASSLAVSNTEAFF; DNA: TGTGCCAGCAGCTTAGCCGTTAGTAACACTGAAGCTTTCTTT
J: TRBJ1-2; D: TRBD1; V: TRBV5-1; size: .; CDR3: CASRPRQGVNYGYTF; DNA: TGCGCCAGCAGACCTAGACAGGGGGTAAACTATGGCTACACCTTC
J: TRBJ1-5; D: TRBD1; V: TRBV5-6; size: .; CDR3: CASSLKGQGMLQPQHF; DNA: TGTGCCAGCAGCTTGAAGGGACAGGGGATGTTGCAGCCCCAGCATTTT
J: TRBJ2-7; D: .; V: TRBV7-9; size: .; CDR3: CASSPTASYEQYF; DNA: TGTGCCAGCAGTCCGACAGCGAGCTACGAGCAGTACTTC
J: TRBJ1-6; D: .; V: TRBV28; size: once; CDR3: CASTSSRRPLHF; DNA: TGTGCCAGCACCTCATCAAGAAGACCCCTCCACTTT
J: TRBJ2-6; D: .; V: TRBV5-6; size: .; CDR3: CASSALGGGVQPGANVLTF; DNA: TGTGCCAGCAGCGCCCTAGGTGGCGGGGTTCAGCCTGGGGCCAACGTCCTGACTTTC
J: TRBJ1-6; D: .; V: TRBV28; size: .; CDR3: CASSFRGPSALHF; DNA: TGTGCCAGCAGTTTTAGGGGACCCTCGGCCCTCCACTTT
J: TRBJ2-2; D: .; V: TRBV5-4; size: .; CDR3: CASSTGDTSTGELFF; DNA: TGTGCCAGCAGCACCGGGGACACTAGTACCGGGGAGCTGTTTTTT
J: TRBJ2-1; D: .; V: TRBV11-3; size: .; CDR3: CASSLRTGRGYNEQFF; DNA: TGTGCCAGCAGCCTACGGACAGGGCGGGGGTACAATGAGCAGTTCTTC
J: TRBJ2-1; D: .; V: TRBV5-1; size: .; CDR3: CASSLDQGGYNEQFF; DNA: TGCGCCAGCAGCTTGGATCAGGGGGGCTACAATGAGCAGTTCTTC
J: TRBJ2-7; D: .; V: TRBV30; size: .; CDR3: CAQARGPYEQYF; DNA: TGTGCCCAAGCCCGGGGGCCCTACGAGCAGTACTTC
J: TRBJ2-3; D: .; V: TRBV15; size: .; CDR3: CATSRVQGADTQYF; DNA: TGTGCCACCAGCAGAGTCCAGGGCGCAGATACGCAGTATTTT
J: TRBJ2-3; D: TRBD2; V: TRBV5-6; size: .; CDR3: CASSLHPGLAVTDTQYF; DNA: TGTGCCAGCAGCCTACACCCGGGACTAGCTGTCACAGATACGCAGTATTTT